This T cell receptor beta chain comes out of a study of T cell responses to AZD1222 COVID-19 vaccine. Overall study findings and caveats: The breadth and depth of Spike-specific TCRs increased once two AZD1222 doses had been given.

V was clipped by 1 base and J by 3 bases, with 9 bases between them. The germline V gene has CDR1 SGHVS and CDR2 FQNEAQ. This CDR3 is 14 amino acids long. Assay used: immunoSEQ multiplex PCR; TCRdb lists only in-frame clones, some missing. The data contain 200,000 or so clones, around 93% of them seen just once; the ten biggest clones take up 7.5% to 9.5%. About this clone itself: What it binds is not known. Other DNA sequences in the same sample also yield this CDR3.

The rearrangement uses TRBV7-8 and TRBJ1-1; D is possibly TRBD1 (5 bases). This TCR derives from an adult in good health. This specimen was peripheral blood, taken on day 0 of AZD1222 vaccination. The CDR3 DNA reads TGTGCCAGCAGCTTAGGGGGGAGGTACACTGAAGCTTTCTTT. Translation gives CASSLGGRYTEAFF. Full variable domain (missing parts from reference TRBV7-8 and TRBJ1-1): GAGVSQSPRYKVAKRGQDVALRCDPISGHVSLFWYQQALGQGPEFLTYFQNEAQLDKSGLPSDRFFAERPEGSVSTLKIQRTQQEDSAVYLCASSLGGRYTEAFFGQGTRLTVV.